This T cell receptor (beta chain) was identified during a study of tumor and adjacent non-tumor tissue in lung cancer. Study-wide background: Some 4.2 million productive TCRbeta reads were obtained per sample on average. Whole-study results and caveats: TCR diversity was significantly greater in tumor than normal lung tissue.

V was trimmed by 2 bases and J by 3 bases, leaving 5 bases between them. Germline V gives CDR1 SGHAT, CDR2 FQNNGV. The CDR3 is 12 amino acids. RNA was extracted from bulk tissue without any cell sorting. Donors were chemotherapy-naive, newly diagnosed lung cancer surgical patients in China, August–November 2014. This clonotype appeared a few times. Its target is unknown. TCRbeta libraries were built with three rounds of nested PCR, modified from ARM-PCR. TCRdb ran MiXCR on the multiplex PCR reads and lists one entry per CDR3 protein. The sample lists 60,000 to 85,000 distinct CDR3 sequences, around 73% occurring once.

This sequence originates from a man between 60 and 75 years old with non-small cell lung cancer. The sequencing input was lung tumor tissue. The V gene is TRBV11-2, the J gene TRBJ2-7; no clear D. CDR3 protein: CASSLIDYEQYF. CDR3 in DNA: TGTGCCAGCAGCTTAATAGACTACGAGCAGTACTTC.